Listed here are 20 T cell receptor beta chains from one sample, sequenced in a study of blood T cells in healthy people across ages. Primed by a sample-barcoded 5' primer and a J-beta primer mix, a second PCR proceeded for 7 to 11 cycles. MiXCR, applied by TCRdb to the 5' RACE reads, yields one record per CDR3 protein. The sample records about 1.4 million distinct CDR3 sequences, around 59% being singletons. The sequencing sample was made of blood. Receptors originate from a man between 18 and 29 years old in good health.

The chain is built from TRBV7-2 and TRBJ2-3; D unclear. V was clipped by 2 bases and J by 7 bases, with 16 bases between them. CDR1 and CDR2 (germline): SGHTA, FQGNSA. CDR3 size: 15 residues. The CDR3 DNA reads as TGTGCCAGCAGCTTAAGGGCAGCCAAACCTAATACGCAGTATTTT. Protein sequence: CASSLRAAKPNTQYF.

This clonotype was seen a handful of times. This sequence joins TRBV4-2 and TRBJ1-2; D call uncertain. Trimming took off 0 bases at V and 4 bases at J, with 9 bases between the two ends. Germline lookup yields CDR1 LGHNA and CDR2 YNFKEQ. This CDR3 spans 14 amino acids. The CDR3 loop reads CASSQEGGPYGYTF. The DNA of the CDR3 is TGTGCCAGCAGCCAAGAGGGCGGCCCCTATGGCTACACCTTC.

The chain joins TRBV7-9 to TRBJ2-3; D is uncertain. This CDR3 contains 14 residues. The V end lost 5 bases, the J end lost 5 bases, and 14 bases lay between the germline ends. Germline V gene lookup returns CDR1 SEHNR and CDR2 FQNEAQ (reference sequence). Here the CDR3 DNA reads TGTGCCAGCAGCGCTACCCAGGTGAAAGATACGCAGTATTTT. Protein product: CASSATQVKDTQYF.

The chain uses TRBV24-1 and TRBJ2-3; D tentatively fits TRBD1 or TRBD2 (5 bases each). The germline V gene encodes CDR1 KGHDR and CDR2 SFDVKD. This CDR3 is 14 amino acids long. V was cut by 11 bases and J by 0 bases, with 14 bases left in between. Written as DNA, the CDR3 is TGTGCCAGGAGGACACCCACTAGCACAGATACGCAGTATTTT. Translated: CARRTPTSTDTQYF.

This clonotype has a single count. The chain employs TRBV27 and TRBJ2-3; TRBD2 aligns across 11 bases. The CDR3 runs to 16 residues. CDR1 is MNHEY and CDR2 is SMNVEV in the germline V gene (reference sequence). Trimming at V came to 6 bases and at J to 4 bases, leaving 9 bases not matched to a gene. The CDR3 spells CASSPLGTSGPDTQYF. The CDR3 DNA reads as TGTGCCAGCAGCCCCCTCGGGACTAGCGGACCAGATACGCAGTATTTT.

Many counts were recorded for this clonotype. The chain uses TRBV24-1 and TRBJ2-5, with TRBD2 matching 8 bases. Germline assignment: CDR1 KGHDR and CDR2 SFDVKD. The length of the CDR3 is 14 residues. The trim removed 4 bases at V and 2 bases at J, leaving 2 bases unmatched. The CDR3 protein is CATSETSAQETQYF. CDR3 sequence (DNA): TGTGCCACCAGTGAGACTAGCGCGCAAGAGACCCAGTACTTC.

This sequence joins TRBV9 and TRBJ2-3; D ambiguous. This CDR3 comprises 17 residues. The ends were cut back, 3 bases at V and 0 bases at J, with 17 bases in the middle. Germline V lookup: CDR1 SGDLS, CDR2 YYNGEE. The CDR3 here is CASSAPMTTPSTDTQYF. The CDR3 DNA reads as TGTGCCAGCAGCGCCCCAATGACCACTCCTAGCACAGATACGCAGTATTTT.

This chain joins TRBV29-1 and TRBJ1-3; a weak D match, TRBD1 (6 bases). The germline gives CDR1 SQVTM, CDR2 ANQGSEA. The length of the CDR3 is 13 residues. Trimming cost V 3 bases and J 4 bases, with 10 bases left between them. This CDR3 is CSVEQGPGNTIYF. The CDR3 DNA is TGCAGCGTTGAGCAGGGGCCGGGAAACACCATATATTTT. Looking up the rest from reference TRBV29-1 and TRBJ1-3 gives the full variable domain: SAVISQKPSRDICQRGTSLTIQCQVDSQVTMMFWYRQQPGQSLTLIATANQGSEATYESGFVIDKFPISRPNLTFSTLTVSNMSPEDSSIYLCSVEQGPGNTIYFGEGSWLTVV.

The chain is built from TRBV4-3 and TRBJ2-7; D unclear. V dropped 1 base and J dropped 3 bases, with 16 bases sitting between them. The V gene's germline CDR1 is LGHNA and CDR2 YSLEER. This CDR3 has 16 residues. DNA of the CDR3: TGCGCCAGCAGCCAAGCGGAAGGGAAAAGGGTCTACGAGCAGTACTTC. This gives the protein CASSQAEGKRVYEQYF.

The rearrangement joins TRBV4-2 to TRBJ2-6; D is undetermined. V lost 0 bases and J lost 0, with 18 bases in between. Germline CDR1 LGHNA, CDR2 YNFKEQ. The CDR3 totals 20 residues. The CDR3 region is CASSQEVIVVGFSGANVLTF. CDR3 nucleotides: TGTGCCAGCAGCCAAGAGGTAATAGTGGTTGGTTTCTCTGGGGCCAACGTCCTGACTTTC.

This sequence joins TRBV10-3 and TRBJ2-3; D perhaps matches TRBD2 (6 bases). CDR1 and CDR2 (germline): ENHRY, SYGVKD. CDR3 length: 15 amino acids. With 6 bases removed from V and 0 bases from J, the gap between germline ends came to 13 bases. DNA of the CDR3: TGTGCCATCAGAGGGACTCTAGAGAGCACAGATACGCAGTATTTT. Translation: CAIRGTLESTDTQYF.

The chain links TRBV29-1 to TRBJ2-4, with TRBD1 matching over 8 bases. TRBJ2-5 explains the end of the DNA better; the J call may be wrong. The CDR3 contains 15 residues. The germline V gene encodes CDR1 SQVTM and CDR2 ANQGSEA. The CDR3 DNA reads as TGCAGCGTTGTCCCCTTGACAGGGGTAAAAGAGACCCAGTACTTC. Translated, it gives CSVVPLTGVKETQYF.

The J gene is TRBJ1-6, the V gene TRBV6-5, with 7 positions matching TRBD1. The CDR3 sequence is 15 residues long. V lost 7 bases and J lost 10; bases outside the gene matches: 13. Germline values: CDR1 MNHEY, CDR2 SVGAGI. The CDR3 bases are TGTGCCAGCATTCCAAGACAGGGACATGAATCACCCCTCCACTTT. Translated: CASIPRQGHESPLHF.

The chain is built from TRBV6-1 and TRBJ2-2, with no clear D. The ends were cut back, 0 bases at V and 3 bases at J, with 5 bases in the middle. The length of the CDR3 is 14 residues. CDR1 and CDR2 from the germline V gene are MNHNS and SASEGT. The CDR3 DNA reads TGTGCCAGCAGTGAAGCCCTTTACACCGGGGAGCTGTTTTTT. Its protein is CASSEALYTGELFF.

This chain joins TRBV5-1 and TRBJ1-1; the D gene is possibly TRBD1 (5 bases). The CDR3 sequence is 18 residues long. Germline CDR1 and CDR2: SGHRS and YFSETQ. The germline V and J ends were trimmed by 0 bases and 10 bases, with 28 bases remaining between them. CDR3 nucleotides: TGCGCCAGCAGCTTGGATGGGGGGATTTTTCCGAAGTCGGGCGGAGCTTTCTTT. Translated, it gives CASSLDGGIFPKSGGAFF.

This chain links TRBV28 with TRBJ1-6; the match to TRBD1 covers 12 bases. With 2 bases clipped from V and 9 bases from J, the junction kept 2 bases outside the gene matches. The CDR3 spans 15 residues. The germline V gene encodes CDR1 MDHEN and CDR2 SYDVKM. The CDR3 sequence is CASSLMGQGASPLHF. As DNA, the CDR3 is TGTGCCAGCAGTTTAATGGGACAGGGGGCTTCACCCCTCCACTTT.

For the CDR3, the DNA is TGTGCCAGCAGTTACGAAAGGGACAGGACTCTCGGGGGTTACGAGCAGTACTTC. Protein sequence: CASSYERDRTLGGYEQYF. This sequence joins TRBV6-5 and TRBJ2-7; 8 bases agree with TRBD1. CDR1 MNHEY and CDR2 SVGAGI come from the germline V gene. Trimming removed 2 bases from V and 4 bases from J; junction bases left unmatched: 16. The CDR3 length is 18 residues.

The chain employs TRBV20-1 and TRBJ2-5; 14 bases map to TRBD2. CDR1 is DFQATT and CDR2 is SNEGSKA in the germline V gene (reference sequence). CDR3 length equals 13 residues. V lost 5 bases, J lost 11 bases, and 7 bases stayed unmatched. CDR3 DNA sequence: TGCAGTGCTCCGACTAGCGGGAGGGGTGAGCAGTACTTC. It encodes CSAPTSGRGEQYF.

This clonotype was seen a single time. V is TRBV24-1 and J is TRBJ1-5; 12 nucleotides line up with TRBD1. CDR1 is KGHDR and CDR2 is SFDVKD in the germline V gene. Losses at the gene ends were 4 bases for V and 2 bases for J; bases not matched to a gene: 14. The CDR3 extends over 20 amino acids. For the CDR3, the DNA is TGTGCCACCAGTGACCTAACGGGACAGGGGGCGGGAGAGGGCAATCAGCCCCAGCATTTT. This gives the protein CATSDLTGQGAGEGNQPQHF.

This clonotype was seen more than once but under ten times. The V and J genes are TRBV5-1 and TRBJ2-7; no clear D gene. Germline assignment: CDR1 SGHRS and CDR2 YFSETQ. V lost 2 bases and J lost 2, with 11 bases in between. The CDR3 consists of 14 residues. This CDR3 reads CASSLRWQTYEQYF. CDR3 in DNA: TGCGCCAGCAGCTTAAGGTGGCAGACCTACGAGCAGTACTTC. The variable domain in full, completed from reference TRBV5-1 and TRBJ2-7, reads KAGVTQTPRYLIKTRGQQVTLSCSPISGHRSVSWYQQTPGQGLQFLFEYFSETQRNKGNFPGRFSGRQFSNSRSEMNVSTLELGDSALYLCASSLRWQTYEQYFGPGTRLTVT.